A single sample is the source of the 11 T cell receptor beta chains below, sequenced in a study of control samples from healthy donors and cancer patients. Clones were read by immunoSEQ multiplex PCR, and TCRdb kept only the in-frame ones, dropping some. The sample has approximately 87,000 clones, about nine tenths seen once. Sequencing was done on a sample of blood. All receptors come from a man between 50 and 59 years old in good health.

The V gene is TRBV4-3, the J gene TRBJ2-7; 10 bases are shared with TRBD1. J was trimmed by 5 bases and V by 4 bases; bases with no gene match: 5. CDR1 and CDR2 (germline): LGHNA, YSLEER. The CDR3 loop spans 14 amino acids. CDR3 sequence reads: CASSPGQGTHEQYF. CDR3 nucleotide sequence: TGCGCCAGCAGCCCGGGACAGGGGACCCACGAGCAGTACTTC.

The chain couples TRBV18 to TRBJ1-2; the D gene is possibly TRBD1 (6 bases). Trimming removed 6 bases at V and 6 bases at J, with 23 bases between. Germline-derived CDR1 and CDR2 are KGHSH and LQKENI. The CDR3 loop spans 16 amino acids. CDR3 loop: CASSPNRGGGGNGYTF. The CDR3 DNA is TGTGCCAGCTCGCCGAATCGCGGCGGGGGCGGGAATGGCTACACCTTC.

In its sample, this clone was seen a few times. This rearrangement joins TRBV18 to TRBJ2-7; tentatively, D is TRBD2 (5 bases). The V gene's germline CDR1 is KGHSH and CDR2 LQKENI. V dropped 6 bases and J dropped 1 base, with 13 bases sitting between them. CDR3 length: 14 amino acids. Written as DNA, the CDR3 is TGTGCCAGCTCCACCGGGGTGGCGTCCTACGAGCAGTACTTC. As protein: CASSTGVASYEQYF.

On this clone itself: Other DNA sequences in the sample encode the same CDR3. The chain combines TRBV30 with TRBJ1-5; D is possibly TRBD1 (6 bases). The CDR3 contains 14 residues. Looked up from germline, CDR1 is GTSNPN and CDR2 is SVGIG (reference sequence). Trimming cost V 1 base and J 1 base, with 8 bases left between them. The DNA of the CDR3 is TGTGCCTGGAGTGGGACAGCGAGCAATCAGCCCCAGCATTTT. This sequence encodes CAWSGTASNQPQHF.

V usage is TRBV2 and J usage is TRBJ1-2, with 8 bases matching TRBD1. The J segment lost 5 bases and the V segment lost 8 bases, leaving 10 bases of the junction unmatched. The CDR3 is 14 amino acids. CDR1 SNHLY and CDR2 FYNNEI come from the germline V gene. The CDR3, as DNA: TGTGCCAGCTCACCTAAAGGACAGGGTTATGGCTACACCTTC. Protein product: CASSPKGQGYGYTF.

This chain uses TRBV2 with TRBJ1-4; D is unclear. Germline loops: CDR1 SNHLY, CDR2 FYNNEI. The CDR3 consists of 13 residues. Deletions cut 11 bases from V and 1 base from J, with 11 bases between. For the CDR3, the DNA is TGTGCCTCACGCGCCCAAACTAATGAAAAACTGTTTTTT. It specifies CASRAQTNEKLFF.

The rearrangement joins TRBV27 to TRBJ1-6; maybe TRBD1 (5 bases). The CDR3 contains 16 residues. The germline V gene encodes CDR1 MNHEY and CDR2 SMNVEV (reference sequence). Trimming shortened V by 5 bases and J by 7 bases, and 18 bases separated the two germline ends. Here the CDR3 DNA reads TGTGCCAGCAGTCTGGCAGGAGGGACGCCGAATTCACCCCTCCACTTT. This gives the protein CASSLAGGTPNSPLHF.

This clone appeared once. The rearrangement uses TRBV29-1 and TRBJ1-3, with D hard to call. This CDR3 spans 13 amino acids. Germline V lookup: CDR1 SQVTM, CDR2 ANQGSEA. V lost 7 bases and J lost 2, with 12 bases in between. This CDR3 reads CSGVEGTGNTIYF. The CDR3 bases are TGCAGCGGGGTCGAGGGCACTGGAAACACCATATATTTT.

V is TRBV19 and J is TRBJ1-1; perhaps TRBD1 as D (5 bases). The V and J ends lost 6 bases and 5 bases respectively, with 13 bases between them. The CDR3 totals 13 residues. Germline values: CDR1 LNHDA, CDR2 SQIVND (reference sequence). DNA of the CDR3: TGTGCCAGTAGGTCCTCCCGGGGGACTGAAGCTTTCTTT. Translating it yields CASRSSRGTEAFF.

This clone came up once. The chain joins TRBV14 to TRBJ2-1; no definite D call. The CDR3 sequence is 14 residues long. Germline-derived CDR1 and CDR2 are SGHDN and FVKESK. Trimming removed 1 base at V and 4 bases at J, with 8 bases between. CDR3 in amino acids: CASSQVGFYNEQFF. In DNA, the CDR3 is TGTGCCAGCAGCCAAGTCGGCTTTTACAATGAGCAGTTCTTC.

V usage is TRBV4-1 and J usage is TRBJ1-1; D is unresolved. From germline, CDR1 is MGHRA and CDR2 YSYEKL. This CDR3 is 14 amino acids long. Trimming stripped 6 bases from V and 1 base from J, with 12 bases between. The CDR3 DNA is TGCGCCAGCAGACTACGGTCAGGGAACACTGAAGCTTTCTTT. Protein sequence: CASRLRSGNTEAFF.